This TCR beta chain derives from a study of blood T cell repertoires in COVID-19. The wider study: The samples span acute and convalescent COVID-19 from the United States, Italy and Spain. Sample material is recorded as cDNA or gDNA derived from T cells, B-cell-depleted T cells, or PBMCs.

This clone was picked up many times. How the authors handled the data: Amplification of reference gene primers provided the estimated nucleated cell counts. Clones were sequenced by immunoSEQ multiplex PCR, and TCRdb holds only the in-frame ones, with some missing. D and trimming come from the DNA, and the V and J calls and clone size come from that table. The table lists 150,000 to 200,000 clones, around 89% of them singletons. Germline CDR1 reads SGHTA; CDR2 reads FQGNSA. V lost 4 bases and J lost 3; bases outside the gene matches: 8. This CDR3 is 15 amino acids long. The sequenced sample consisted of peripheral blood. The receptor was isolated from a man between 35 and 55 years old with active or convalescent COVID-19. This rearrangement joins TRBV7-2 to TRBJ2-7; 8 positions match TRBD2. The CDR3 protein is CASSSAGDKGYEQYF. In DNA form, the CDR3 reads TGTGCCAGCAGCTCAGCGGGAGACAAGGGCTACGAGCAGTACTTC.